This TCR beta chain appears in the sequencing data of a study of CD8 T cells in ankylosing spondylitis. Study results and caveats: There was a TCR beta motif, made of several highly homologous variants, that appeared characteristic of ankylosing spondylitis blood. Researchers reportedly found disease-linked clones significantly enriched in matched ankylosing spondylitis synovial fluid.

Construction of TCR beta libraries was performed using quantitative 5'-RACE with molecular barcodes. TCRdb used MiXCR to reprocess the 5' RACE reads, holding one entry per CDR3 protein. The table includes 200,000 to 250,000 distinct CDR3 sequences, roughly 6.6% detected once. In its sample, this clonotype was seen many times. Antigen specificity is unknown. The germline V gene has CDR1 LGHNA and CDR2 YSLEER. The CDR3 consists of 17 residues. Unmatched junction bases numbered 15, after V lost 2 bases and J lost 5 bases. The genes are TRBV4-3 and TRBJ2-7; TRBD1 matches 7 bases. Sequenced material: blood, either unsorted or a sorted T cell fraction (not recorded which). This clonotype was obtained from a male donor with ankylosing spondylitis. CDR3 coding DNA: TGCGCCAGCAGCCAACGCAGGGGGATATATCGCAGGAACGAGCAGTACTTC. Encoded protein: CASSQRRGIYRRNEQYF.